This T cell receptor beta chain came from a study of regulatory T cells in long-lasting Graves disease. Study findings and constraints: Accuracy might have suffered from few samples.

This clonotype has a single count. The target antigen is unknown. V dropped 7 bases and J dropped 3 bases, with 16 bases sitting between them. The CDR3 runs to 15 residues. Germline loops: CDR1 MNHNS, CDR2 SASEGT. The authors built TCR beta libraries using iRepertoire HTBI primers and Arm-PCR of CDR3 regions. TCRdb re-called the multiplex PCR reads with MiXCR, one entry per CDR3 protein. The data hold roughly 470,000 distinct CDR3 sequences, with roughly 20% observed a single time. Documented time point: persistent/refractory GD, antithyroid drugs over 5 years with positive TRAb. Researchers made the TCR library from RNA that was extracted from PBMCs.

The clonotype originates from a female donor with Graves disease. The chain combines TRBV6-1 with TRBJ2-1; D is possibly TRBD2 (6 bases). Sequences were derived from peripheral blood mononuclear cells (PBMCs), sampled when the disease was refractory, from a patient treated with antithyroid drugs. The DNA of the CDR3 is TGTGCCAGCATTAGAGAGATAGCGGACTACAATGAGCAGTTCTTC. Translated: CASIREIADYNEQFF.